There are a few counts of the clone carrying this TCR beta chain. For TCR, cDNA came from 5'RACE template switching, which added a universal primer site and UMIs. Via MiXCR, TCRdb re-called the 5' RACE reads, giving one row per CDR3 protein. Altogether some 96,000 distinct CDR3 sequences are present, 7.5% to 10% being singletons, with the ten largest covering roughly 17%. The CDR3 runs to 17 residues. Germline CDR1 SEHNR, CDR2 FQNEAQ (reference sequence). V was trimmed by 0 bases and J by 0 bases, leaving 12 bases between them. This sample was included in a study of T cells after yellow fever vaccination. Notes on the study in general: From the bulk population, abundant clonotypes could contaminate and appear within FACS-sorted repertoires.

Sequenced material: CD8+ T cells not binding an NS4B(214-222) dextramer, sorted from PBMCs, taken less than 16 days after the first yellow fever vaccination. The receptor was derived from a young man who received the YFV17D yellow fever vaccine. J is TRBJ1-3 and V is TRBV7-9; D is uncertain. CDR3 coding DNA: TGTGCCAGCAGCTTAGCGAGAGACTTTAACTCTGGAAACACCATATATTTT. It specifies CASSLARDFNSGNTIYF.